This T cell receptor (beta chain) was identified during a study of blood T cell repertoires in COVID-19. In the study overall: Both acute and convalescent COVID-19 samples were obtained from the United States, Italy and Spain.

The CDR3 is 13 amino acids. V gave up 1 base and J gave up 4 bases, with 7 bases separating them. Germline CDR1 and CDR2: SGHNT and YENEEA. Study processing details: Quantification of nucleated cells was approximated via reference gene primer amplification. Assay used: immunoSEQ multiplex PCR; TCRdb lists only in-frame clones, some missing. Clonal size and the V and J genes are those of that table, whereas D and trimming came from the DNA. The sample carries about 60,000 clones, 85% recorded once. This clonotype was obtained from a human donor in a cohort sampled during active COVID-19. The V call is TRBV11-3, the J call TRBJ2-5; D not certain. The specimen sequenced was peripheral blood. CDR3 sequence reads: CASSLVLGETQYF. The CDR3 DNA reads TGTGCCAGCAGCTTAGTTCTAGGAGAGACCCAGTACTTC. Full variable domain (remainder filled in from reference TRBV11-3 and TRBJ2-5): EAGVVQSPRYKIIEKKQPVAFWCNPISGHNTLYWYLQNLGQGPELLIRYENEEAVDDSQLPKDRFSAERLKGVDSTLKIQPAELGDSAVYLCASSLVLGETQYFGPGTRLLVL.